This is a list of T cell receptor beta chains from one sample in a study of T cells after yellow fever vaccination. TCRdb redid the calling of the 5' RACE reads with MiXCR, one entry per CDR3 protein. The profile shows 620,000 or so distinct CDR3 sequences, about 15% of them singletons. The input for sequencing was PBMCs, taken about 5 days after the first yellow fever vaccination. All receptors derive from a man younger than 35 who received the YFV17D yellow fever vaccine. The CDR3 runs from the conserved cysteine through the conserved F or W. D genes are given only for firm matches. Not every row has a clone size; where given, it reads once, few, many or a size class.

TRBV2	NA	few	TRBJ2-3	TGTGCCAGCAGCGAGTCCGGAGCTCCCCCAGATACGCAGTATTTT	CASSESGAPPDTQYF
TRBV25-1	TRBD2	NA	TRBJ2-3	TGTGCCAGCAGTGAAGCAAGGCGGGGGATCACAGATACGCAGTATTTT	CASSEARRGITDTQYF
TRBV3-1	NA	NA	TRBJ1-6	TGTGCCAGCAGCCAAGACAGCTTCTATAATTCACCCCTCCACTTT	CASSQDSFYNSPLHF
TRBV11-1	TRBD1	few	TRBJ1-6	TGTGCCAGCAGCCCCACAGGGGGCCTTTCACCCCTCCACTTT	CASSPTGGLSPLHF
TRBV29-1	NA	few	TRBJ1-2	TGCAGCGTTGAGCTCCGACAGGCGGATCGCTACACCTTC	CSVELRQADRYTF
TRBV7-3	TRBD2	few	TRBJ2-3	TGTGCCAGCAGCTTAACTCTAGCGGGGAGAGCCACAGATACGCAGTATTTT	CASSLTLAGRATDTQYF
TRBV18	NA	NA	TRBJ1-5	TGTGCCAGCTCCGAGGGGGAAGGTCAGCCCCAGCATTTT	CASSEGEGQPQHF
TRBV3-1	NA	NA	TRBJ1-2	TGTGCCAGCAGCCCTTCAAGTCTCGGGGATGGCTACACCTTC	CASSPSSLGDGYTF
TRBV7-3	NA	NA	TRBJ2-1	TGTGCCAGCAGCCAATGGGAGGTCTCGACGGGTGAGCAGTTCTTC	CASSQWEVSTGEQFF
TRBV5-1	NA	few	TRBJ2-3	TGCGCCAGCAGCTTACCCAGTGGACAGACTCGCACAGATACGCAGTATTTT	CASSLPSGQTRTDTQYF
TRBV27	NA	NA	TRBJ1-4	TGTGCCAGCAGTTTAGTGGGTAATGAAAAACTGTTTTTT	CASSLVGNEKLFF
TRBV11-2	TRBD2	NA	TRBJ2-5	TGTGCCAGCAGCTTAGGCGGCGGGGGGGACTCTGAGACCCAGTACTTC	CASSLGGGGDSETQYF
TRBV7-8	NA	NA	TRBJ1-6	TGTGCCAGCAGCCCACCTCACCGGGTCTTTAATTCACCCCTCCACTTT	CASSPPHRVFNSPLHF
TRBV7-8	NA	NA	TRBJ1-5	TGTGCCAGCAGGCGATCTTCCAATCAGCCCCAGCATTTT	CASRRSSNQPQHF
TRBV3-1	NA	NA	TRBJ2-5	TGTGCCAGCAAAGCAGACTGGGGGCTTCAAGAGACCCAGTACTTC	CASKADWGLQETQYF
TRBV4-2	NA	NA	TRBJ1-6	TGTGCCAGCAGCCAAGATCTCCGGACTCTGAATTCACCCCTCCACTTT	CASSQDLRTLNSPLHF
TRBV20-1	NA	NA	TRBJ2-7	TGCAGTGCTACAGGGTTCGCCTACGAGCAGTACTTC	CSATGFAYEQYF
TRBV4-2	NA	few	TRBJ2-4	TGTGCCAGCAGCCCGGGTACAGACCCGTTAGCCAAAAACATTCAGTACTTC	CASSPGTDPLAKNIQYF
TRBV6-1	NA	NA	TRBJ1-4	TGTGCCAGCAGCCGCCCTAGGGGACAATGGAATGAAAAACTGTTTTTT	CASSRPRGQWNEKLFF
TRBV6-1	TRBD1	few	TRBJ2-2	TGTGCCAGCAGGACCGGACAGGACACCGGGGAGCTGTTTTTT	CASRTGQDTGELFF
TRBV28	NA	few	TRBJ2-7	TGTGCCAGCAGCTACGGAGGGGGCTCCCCCTACGAGCAGTACTTC	CASSYGGGSPYEQYF
TRBV12-3/TRBV12-4	NA	NA	TRBJ2-3	TGTGCCAGCAGTGACCTGAGTCGCCCGGGTTTGTATTTT	CASSDLSRPGLYF
TRBV7-2	TRBD1	NA	TRBJ2-5	TGTGCCAGCAGCTCGCCCGGGACAGTCCAAGAGACCCAGTACTTC	CASSSPGTVQETQYF
TRBV20-1	NA	few	TRBJ1-1	TGCAGTGCTAGAGATCCCCAGCAGCGCGGTAAATTGAACACTGAAGCTTTCTTT	CSARDPQQRGKLNTEAFF
TRBV2	TRBD1	NA	TRBJ1-5	TGTGCCAGCACCAGGGGGTTGTCCAGCAATCAGCCCCAGCATTTT	CASTRGLSSNQPQHF
TRBV5-6	TRBD2	few	TRBJ2-5	TGTGCCAGCAGCTTGTTACGCGGAGGGGGACTAGTTAGACAGACCCAGTACTTC	CASSLLRGGGLVRQTQYF
TRBV3-1	TRBD1	few	TRBJ2-5	TGTGCCAGCAGCCAAGGAGGGACAGCCGGGGAGACCCAGTACTTC	CASSQGGTAGETQYF
TRBV20-1	TRBD2	NA	TRBJ2-1	TGCAGTGCTAGTTCGGTTCTAGCGGGGTACAATGAGCAGTTCTTC	CSASSVLAGYNEQFF
TRBV20-1	NA	NA	TRBJ2-5	TGCAGTGCTAGGGCGGTCAGGTACCAAGAGACCCAGTACTTC	CSARAVRYQETQYF
TRBV4-3	NA	NA	TRBJ2-1	TGCTCCAGCAGCTCCCTAGTGGGAGGTGAGCAGTTCTTC	CSSSSLVGGEQFF
TRBV5-1	NA	few	TRBJ2-1	TGCGCCAGCAGCTCGGGGCGACAGGCGCGGTATGAGCAGTTCTTC	CASSSGRQARYEQFF
TRBV7-2	NA	NA	TRBJ1-6	TGTGCCAGCAGCTTTCCTGATCCTCGGATCCTCCACTTT	CASSFPDPRILHF
TRBV29-1	NA	NA	TRBJ2-3	TGCAGCGTACCCGCCAGGGGTAGGGCAGATACGCAGTATTTT	CSVPARGRADTQYF
TRBV6-5	NA	once	TRBJ2-7	TGTGCCAGCAAGAACCAGGGTTACGAGCAGTACTTC	CASKNQGYEQYF
TRBV4-2	NA	NA	TRBJ1-4	TGTGCCAGCAGCCAAGAAACGCCCCAGGCTGAAAAACTGTTTTTT	CASSQETPQAEKLFF
TRBV5-1	NA	few	TRBJ2-5	TGCGCCAGCAGCGGAGCCGAGACGGAGACCCAGTACTTC	CASSGAETETQYF
TRBV6-5	NA	NA	TRBJ1-1	TGTGCCAGCAGTTACTCCGGGGGCAAGAACACTGAAGCTTTCTTT	CASSYSGGKNTEAFF
TRBV5-1	NA	few	TRBJ2-7	TGCGCCAGCAGCTTACGCGGGACAGATGCCTACGAGCAGTACTTC	CASSLRGTDAYEQYF
TRBV6-5	NA	NA	TRBJ1-5	TGTGCCAGCAGTTACGTCTTAGCGAGCACAGATACGCAGCATTTT	CASSYVLASTDTQHF
TRBV7-9	NA	NA	TRBJ1-4	TGTGCCAGCAGCTCACAGGGACGCGAAAAACTGTTTTTT	CASSSQGREKLFF
TRBV6-2/TRBV6-3	TRBD1	NA	TRBJ2-7	TGTGCCAGCAGCAAATTCCACAGGGGGATATACGAGCAGTACTTC	CASSKFHRGIYEQYF
TRBV12-3/TRBV12-4	NA	NA	TRBJ2-5	TGTGCCAGCAGTTTAGGGGCTAGCGTACAAGAGACCCAGTACTTC	CASSLGASVQETQYF
TRBV20-1	NA	few	TRBJ2-3	TGCAGAGCAGGATCGGCAGATACGCAGTATTTT	CRAGSADTQYF
TRBV24-1	NA	NA	TRBJ2-5	TGTGCCACCAGTGATGCGGCCAGAGGATTGCAAGAGACCCAGTACTTC	CATSDAARGLQETQYF
TRBV7-2	NA	NA	TRBJ1-2	TGTGCCAGCAGCGCAGACAGACGTACTGGCTACACCTTC	CASSADRRTGYTF